This T cell receptor beta chain appears in the sequencing data of a study of neoadjuvant anti-PD-1 for oral cavity cancer. Overall study context: Patients without progression received a fourth nivolumab dose around day 43, then surgical resection on days 50-56.

The study, taken as a whole, reports: Non-responders to neoadjuvant nivolumab had significantly more clonal PBMC T cells than responders. Treg/Th17 ratio rose with pretreatment blood and fell with post-treatment tumor TCRbeta clonality.

Profiling relied on immunoSEQ multiplex PCR, and the TCRdb table lists in-frame clones only, not all of them. The table shows about 14,000 clones, with about three quarters occurring only once. The length of the CDR3 is 15 residues. V dropped 4 bases and J dropped 3; count of bases not matched to a gene: 1. CDR1 MNHGY and CDR2 SVAAGI come from the germline V gene. Details on this clone: Its antigen remains unknown.

As to time point: after neoadjuvant nivolumab, at surgical resection. Blood cells were analyzed directly, without culture or expansion. The chain combines TRBV6-9 with TRBJ2-1, with 12 bases matching TRBD2. The source is a person between 40 and 80 years old with oral cavity squamous cell carcinoma. The sample here was PBMCs, taken after nivolumab (anti-PD-1) treatment. The CDR3 DNA is TGTGCCAGCAGTTTGGGACTAGCGGGCTACAATGAGCAGTTCTTC. It encodes CASSLGLAGYNEQFF.